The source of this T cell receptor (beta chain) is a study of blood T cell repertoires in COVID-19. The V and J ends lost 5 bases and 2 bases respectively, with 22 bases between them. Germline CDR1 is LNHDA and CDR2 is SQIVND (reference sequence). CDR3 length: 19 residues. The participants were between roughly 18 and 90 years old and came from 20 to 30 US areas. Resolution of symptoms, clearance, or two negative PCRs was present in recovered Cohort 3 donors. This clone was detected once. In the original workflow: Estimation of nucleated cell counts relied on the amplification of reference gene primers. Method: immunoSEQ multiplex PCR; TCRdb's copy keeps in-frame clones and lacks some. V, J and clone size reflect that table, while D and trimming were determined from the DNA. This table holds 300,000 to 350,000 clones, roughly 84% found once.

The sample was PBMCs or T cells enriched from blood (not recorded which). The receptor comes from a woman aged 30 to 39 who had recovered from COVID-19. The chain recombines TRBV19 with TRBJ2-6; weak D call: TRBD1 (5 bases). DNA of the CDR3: TGTGCCAGTAGTCCCCTCCCGGCAGGGATTGTGGCTGGGGCCAACGTCCTGACTTTC. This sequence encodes CASSPLPAGIVAGANVLTF.